This T cell receptor beta chain was obtained from a study of control samples from healthy donors and cancer patients. The protocol was immunoSEQ multiplex PCR, while the TCRdb copy is restricted to in-frame clones and leaves out a portion. The sample records hundreds of thousands of clones, roughly 90% being singletons. The CDR3 is 14 amino acids. The germline V gene has CDR1 LNHDA and CDR2 SQIVND (reference sequence). Germline trimming cut 6 bases from V and 3 bases from J; bases unmatched to any gene: 4. The chain employs TRBV19 and TRBJ1-5; 8 nucleotides agree with TRBD1. The sequence was collected from a man between 40 and 49 years old with head and neck cancer. Sequenced: PBMCs. The CDR3 here is CASRPTGVNQPQHF. The CDR3 DNA sequence: TGTGCCAGTAGACCGACAGGGGTCAATCAGCCCCAGCATTTT.